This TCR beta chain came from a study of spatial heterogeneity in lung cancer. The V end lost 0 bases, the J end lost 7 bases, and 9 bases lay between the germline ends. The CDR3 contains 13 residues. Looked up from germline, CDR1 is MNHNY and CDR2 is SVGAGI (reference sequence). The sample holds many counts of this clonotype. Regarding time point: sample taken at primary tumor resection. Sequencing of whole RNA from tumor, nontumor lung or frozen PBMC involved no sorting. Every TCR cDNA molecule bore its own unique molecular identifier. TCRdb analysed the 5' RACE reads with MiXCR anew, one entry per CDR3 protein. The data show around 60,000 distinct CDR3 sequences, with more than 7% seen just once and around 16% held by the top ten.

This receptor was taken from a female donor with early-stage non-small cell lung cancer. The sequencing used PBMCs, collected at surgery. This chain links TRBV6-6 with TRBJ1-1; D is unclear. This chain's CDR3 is CASSYSIGGEAFF. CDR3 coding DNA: TGTGCCAGCAGTTACTCGATCGGCGGTGAAGCTTTCTTT.